Below, 5 T cell receptor beta chains from the same sample are listed, as sequenced in a study of CD39 and CD103 CD8 tumor-infiltrating T cells (dated by TCRdb to between 2017 and 2018). The library was obtained by the immunoSEQ multiplex PCR assay. TCRdb re-hosts the immuneACCESS table, in-frame sequences only. Its copies lack some clones; in the studies checked, an unresolved V gene accounts for under half of them, and the cause for the rest is not known. The sample contains fewer than 550 clones, 70% to 85% of them found a single time. In total, the top ten clones hold 35% to 50% of the sample. Sequenced sample: CD39+ CD103+ CD8+ T cells sorted from the tumor. Read against the paper, the sample's cell subset or site label means: CD103+CD39+ double-positive CD45RA- CD8 T cells. The source is a human donor with head and neck squamous cell carcinoma.

This clone is classed as large. This rearrangement joins TRBV27 to TRBJ2-4; D is perhaps TRBD2 (5 bases). The CDR3 loop spans 15 amino acids. V dropped 2 bases and J dropped 7 bases, with 15 bases sitting between them. CDR1 and CDR2 from the germline V gene are MNHEY and SMNVEV (reference sequence). The CDR3 DNA reads TGTGCCAGCAGTTTAATCTCGGGGATCCAGAACATTCAGTACTTC. This encodes CASSLISGIQNIQYF.

This rearrangement joins TRBV25-1 to TRBJ2-4, with TRBD1 identical over 7 bases. V shed 3 bases and J 7 bases; nucleotides not matched to a gene: 12. The CDR3 is made up of 16 amino acids. CDR1 is MGHDK and CDR2 is SYGVNS in the germline V gene. The CDR3 is CASSDLRDSKSNIQYF. In nucleotides, the CDR3 is TGTGCCAGCAGTGATTTAAGGGACAGTAAAAGTAACATTCAGTACTTC.

The V and J genes are TRBV27 and TRBJ2-7; a weak D match, TRBD1 (7 bases). Germline V CDR1 and CDR2: MNHEY, SMNVEV (reference sequence). The CDR3 has 15 residues. The V and J ends lost 5 bases and 1 base respectively, with 15 bases between them. CDR3 amino acids: CASSPEGARSYEQYF. CDR3 nucleotides: TGTGCCAGCAGTCCGGAGGGGGCGCGGTCCTACGAGCAGTACTTC.

The gene calls are TRBV7-9 and TRBJ2-7; D ambiguous. V was pared by 0 bases and J by 0 bases, with 9 bases between. This CDR3 contains 15 residues. Germline V gene data show CDR1 as SEHNR and CDR2 as FQNEAQ (reference sequence). The CDR3 DNA follows: TGTGCCAGCAGCTTAGCGACACAATTCTCCTACGAGCAGTACTTC. Its translation is CASSLATQFSYEQYF.

By its share, this clone is hyperexpanded (1% or more). The chain recombines TRBV6-5 with TRBJ1-1; no clear D. V was cut by 4 bases and J by 5 bases, with 11 bases left in between. CDR1 MNHEY and CDR2 SVGAGI come from the germline V gene. The CDR3 extends over 13 amino acids. This chain's CDR3 is CASSLGEGTEAFF. The CDR3 DNA sequence: TGTGCCAGCAGTTTAGGCGAGGGAACTGAAGCTTTCTTT.